This T cell receptor beta chain was observed in a study of technical replicates of blood from a handful of donors. Germline values: CDR1 SGHDN, CDR2 FVKESK. Trimming removed 6 bases at V and 5 bases at J, with 14 bases between. The CDR3 loop spans 14 amino acids. Using immunoSEQ multiplex PCR, the repertoire was profiled, and TCRdb retains in-frame clones only, with some absent. The sample shows 65,000 to 90,000 clones, 90% to 95% of them seen only once. This clone was observed a single time. The sample was T cells isolated from PBMCs. J is TRBJ2-1 and V is TRBV14; D might be TRBD1 (6 bases). The receptor comes from a human donor in good health. This chain's CDR3 is CASRRLTGNNEQFF. CDR3 bases: TGTGCCAGCAGACGCCTTACAGGGAACAATGAGCAGTTCTTC.